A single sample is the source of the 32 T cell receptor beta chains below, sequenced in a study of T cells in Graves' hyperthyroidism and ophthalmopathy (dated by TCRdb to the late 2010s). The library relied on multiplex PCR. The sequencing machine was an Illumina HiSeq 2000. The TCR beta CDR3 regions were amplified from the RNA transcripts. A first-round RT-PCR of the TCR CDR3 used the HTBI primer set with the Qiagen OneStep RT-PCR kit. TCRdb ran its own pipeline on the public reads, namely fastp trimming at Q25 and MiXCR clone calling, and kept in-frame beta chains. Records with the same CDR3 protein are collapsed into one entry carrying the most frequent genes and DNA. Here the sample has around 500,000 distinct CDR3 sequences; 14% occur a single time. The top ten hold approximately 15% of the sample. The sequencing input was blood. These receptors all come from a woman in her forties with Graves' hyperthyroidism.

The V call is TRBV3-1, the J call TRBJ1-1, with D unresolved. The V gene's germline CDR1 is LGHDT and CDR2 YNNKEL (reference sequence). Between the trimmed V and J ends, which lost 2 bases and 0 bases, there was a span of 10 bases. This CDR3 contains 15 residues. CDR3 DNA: TGTGCCAGCAGCCAACCGGGCGACATGAACACTGAAGCTTTCTTT. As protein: CASSQPGDMNTEAFF.

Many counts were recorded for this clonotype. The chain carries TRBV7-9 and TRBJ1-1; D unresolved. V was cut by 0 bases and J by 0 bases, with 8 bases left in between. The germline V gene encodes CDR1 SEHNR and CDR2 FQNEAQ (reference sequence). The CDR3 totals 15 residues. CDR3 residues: CASSLATVMNTEAFF. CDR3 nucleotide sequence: TGTGCCAGCAGCTTAGCGACGGTTATGAACACTGAAGCTTTCTTT.

Written as DNA, the CDR3 is TGTGCCAGTAGTGCGTTACAGGGGGCGGACGAGCAGTACTTC. As protein: CASSALQGADEQYF. The chain combines TRBV19 with TRBJ2-7; 9 bases line up with TRBD1. There are 14 residues in the CDR3. Unmatched junction bases numbered 7, after V lost 5 bases and J lost 5 bases. CDR1 LNHDA and CDR2 SQIVND come from the germline V gene (reference sequence).

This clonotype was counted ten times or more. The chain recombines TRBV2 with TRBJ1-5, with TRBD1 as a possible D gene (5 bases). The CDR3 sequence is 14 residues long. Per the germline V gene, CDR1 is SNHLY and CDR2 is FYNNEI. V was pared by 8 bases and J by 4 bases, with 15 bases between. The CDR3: CASEGGARNQPQHF. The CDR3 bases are TGTGCCAGCGAGGGAGGGGCCAGGAATCAGCCCCAGCATTTT.

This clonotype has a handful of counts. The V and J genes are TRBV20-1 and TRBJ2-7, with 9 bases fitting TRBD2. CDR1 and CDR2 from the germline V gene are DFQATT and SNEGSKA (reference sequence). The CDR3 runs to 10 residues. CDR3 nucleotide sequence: TGCGTAGCGGGAGCGTACGAGCAGTACTTC. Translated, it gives CVAGAYEQYF.

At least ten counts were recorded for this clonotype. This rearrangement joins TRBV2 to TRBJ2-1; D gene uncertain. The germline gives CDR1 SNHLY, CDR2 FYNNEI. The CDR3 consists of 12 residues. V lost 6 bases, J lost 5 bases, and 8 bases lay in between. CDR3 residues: CASRPIDNEQFF. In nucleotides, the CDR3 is TGTGCCAGCAGACCTATAGACAATGAGCAGTTCTTC.

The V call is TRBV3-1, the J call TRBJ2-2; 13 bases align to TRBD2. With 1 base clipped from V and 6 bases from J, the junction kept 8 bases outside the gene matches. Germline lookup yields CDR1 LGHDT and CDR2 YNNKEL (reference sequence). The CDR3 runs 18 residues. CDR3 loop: CASSQAWTSGSRAGELFF. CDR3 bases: TGTGCCAGCAGCCAAGCGTGGACTAGCGGGAGTAGGGCCGGGGAGCTGTTTTTT.

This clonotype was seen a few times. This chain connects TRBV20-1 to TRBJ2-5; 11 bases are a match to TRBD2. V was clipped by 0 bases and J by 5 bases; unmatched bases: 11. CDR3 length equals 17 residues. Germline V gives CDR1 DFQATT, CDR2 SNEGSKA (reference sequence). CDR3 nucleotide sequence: TGCAGTGCTAGAGATCGCCCCCGGACTAGCGGGCGGGAGACCCAGTACTTC. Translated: CSARDRPRTSGRETQYF.

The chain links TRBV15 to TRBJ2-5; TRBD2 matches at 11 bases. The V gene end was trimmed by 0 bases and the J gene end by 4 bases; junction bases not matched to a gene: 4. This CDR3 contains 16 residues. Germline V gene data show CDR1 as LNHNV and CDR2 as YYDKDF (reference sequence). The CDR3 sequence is CATSRDSLAGGETQYF. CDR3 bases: TGTGCCACCAGCAGAGATTCGCTAGCGGGAGGAGAGACCCAGTACTTC.

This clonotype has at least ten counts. The DNA of the CDR3 is TGTGCCACGACTAGCGGGAGGGCGTACCAAGAGACCCAGTACTTC. Translating gives CATTSGRAYQETQYF. The chain recombines TRBV7-9 with TRBJ2-5, with 14 bases lining up with TRBD2. CDR3 length: 15 amino acids. Trimming removed 10 bases from V and 0 bases from J; junction bases left unmatched: 4. Germline-derived CDR1 and CDR2 are SEHNR and FQNEAQ (reference sequence).

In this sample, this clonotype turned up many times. The CDR3 DNA reads TGCGCCAGCAGCCCCGCTTCAGGACTAGCGGATTACAATGAGCAGTTCTTC. Protein sequence: CASSPASGLADYNEQFF. This chain links TRBV5-1 with TRBJ2-1; 10 positions agree with TRBD2. The CDR3 runs to 17 residues. The germline CDR1 and CDR2 sequences are SGHRS and YFSETQ. V shed 4 bases and J 4 bases; nucleotides not matched to a gene: 11.

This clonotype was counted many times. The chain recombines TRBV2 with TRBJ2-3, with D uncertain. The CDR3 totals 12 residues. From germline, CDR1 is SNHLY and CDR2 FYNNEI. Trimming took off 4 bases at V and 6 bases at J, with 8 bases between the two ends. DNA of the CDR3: TGTGCCAGCAGTGTTATGGCGGATACGCAGTATTTT. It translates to CASSVMADTQYF.

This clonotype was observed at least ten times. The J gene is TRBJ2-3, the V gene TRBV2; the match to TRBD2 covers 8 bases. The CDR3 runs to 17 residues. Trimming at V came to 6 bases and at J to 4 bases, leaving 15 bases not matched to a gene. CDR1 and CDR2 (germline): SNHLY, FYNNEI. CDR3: CASSPLVVAGLSDTQYF. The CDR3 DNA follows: TGTGCCAGCAGCCCCTTGGTGGTAGCGGGACTCTCAGATACGCAGTATTTT.

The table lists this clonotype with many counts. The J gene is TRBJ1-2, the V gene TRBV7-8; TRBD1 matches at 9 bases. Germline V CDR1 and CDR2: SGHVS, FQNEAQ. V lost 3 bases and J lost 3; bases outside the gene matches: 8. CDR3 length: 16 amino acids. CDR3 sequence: CASSFGYRDRDYGYTF. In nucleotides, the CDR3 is TGTGCCAGCAGCTTTGGCTACCGGGACAGGGACTATGGCTACACCTTC.

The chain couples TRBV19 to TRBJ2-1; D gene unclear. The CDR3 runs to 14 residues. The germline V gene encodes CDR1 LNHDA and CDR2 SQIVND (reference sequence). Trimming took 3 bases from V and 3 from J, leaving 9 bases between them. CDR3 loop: CASSIYWSYNEQFF. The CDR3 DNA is TGTGCCAGTAGTATTTATTGGAGCTACAATGAGCAGTTCTTC.

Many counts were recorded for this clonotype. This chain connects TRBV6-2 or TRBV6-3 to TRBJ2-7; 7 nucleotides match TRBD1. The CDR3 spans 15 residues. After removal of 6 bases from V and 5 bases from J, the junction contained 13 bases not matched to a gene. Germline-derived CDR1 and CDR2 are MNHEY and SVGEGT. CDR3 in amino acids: CASRSDREGYHEQYF. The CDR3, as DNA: TGTGCCAGCAGATCTGACAGGGAAGGTTACCACGAGCAGTACTTC.

CDR3 DNA: TGTGCCATCAGTGAAGCGGACAGGGTCCGATATGGCTACACCTTC. Protein sequence: CAISEADRVRYGYTF. The chain couples TRBV10-3 to TRBJ1-2, with 8 positions matching TRBD1. CDR1 ENHRY and CDR2 SYGVKD come from the germline V gene. This CDR3 spans 15 amino acids. The J segment lost 5 bases and the V segment lost 3 bases, leaving 8 bases of the junction unmatched.

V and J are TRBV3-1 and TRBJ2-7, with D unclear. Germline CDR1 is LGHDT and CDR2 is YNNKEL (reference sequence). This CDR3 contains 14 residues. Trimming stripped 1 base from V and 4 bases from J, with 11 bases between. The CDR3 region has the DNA TGTGCCAGCAGCCAAGTTGAAAGGTCGTACGAGCAGTACTTC. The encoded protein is CASSQVERSYEQYF.

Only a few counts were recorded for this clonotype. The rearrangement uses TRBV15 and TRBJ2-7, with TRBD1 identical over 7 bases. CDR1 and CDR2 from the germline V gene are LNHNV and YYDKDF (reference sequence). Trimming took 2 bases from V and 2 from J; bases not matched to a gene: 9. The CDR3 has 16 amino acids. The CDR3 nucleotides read TGTGCCACCAGCAGACGTGACAGGGAGCGAACCTACGAGCAGTACTTC. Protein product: CATSRRDRERTYEQYF.

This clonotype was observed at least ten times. The CDR3, as DNA: TGCAGTGCCCTAAAAACAGGTCGGACCGGGGAGCTGTTTTTT. Its protein product is CSALKTGRTGELFF. The chain combines TRBV20-1 with TRBJ2-2; D perhaps matches TRBD1 (5 bases). Germline V CDR1 and CDR2: DFQATT, SNEGSKA (reference sequence). The CDR3 runs to 14 residues. V lost 6 bases, J lost 5 bases, and 16 bases lay in between.

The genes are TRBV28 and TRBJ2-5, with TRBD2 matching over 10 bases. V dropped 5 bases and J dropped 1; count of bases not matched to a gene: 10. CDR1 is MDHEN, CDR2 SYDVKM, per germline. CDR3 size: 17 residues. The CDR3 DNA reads TGTGCCAGCAGTATACCTGGACTAGCGGCCACCCAAGAGACCCAGTACTTC. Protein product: CASSIPGLAATQETQYF.

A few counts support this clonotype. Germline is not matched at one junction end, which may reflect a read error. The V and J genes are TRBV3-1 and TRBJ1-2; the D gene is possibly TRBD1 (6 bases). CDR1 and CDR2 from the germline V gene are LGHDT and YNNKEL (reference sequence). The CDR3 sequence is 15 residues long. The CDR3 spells CANSQAGGAGYGYTF. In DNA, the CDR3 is TGTGCCAACAGCCAAGCGGGGGGCGCAGGGTATGGCTACACCTTC.

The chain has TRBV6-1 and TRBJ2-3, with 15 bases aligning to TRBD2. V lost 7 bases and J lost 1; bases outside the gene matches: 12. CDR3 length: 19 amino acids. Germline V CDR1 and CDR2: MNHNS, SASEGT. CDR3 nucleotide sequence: TGTGCCAGCACCCCTGGACTAGCGGGAGGGGTTATGGGCACAGATACGCAGTATTTT. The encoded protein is CASTPGLAGGVMGTDTQYF.

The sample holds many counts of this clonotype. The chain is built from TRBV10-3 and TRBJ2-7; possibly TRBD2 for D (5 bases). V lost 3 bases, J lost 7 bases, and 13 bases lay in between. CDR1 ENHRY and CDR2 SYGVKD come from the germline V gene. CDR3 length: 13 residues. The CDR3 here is CAISDVSGNEQYF. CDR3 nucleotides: TGTGCCATCAGTGATGTGTCGGGGAATGAGCAGTACTTC.

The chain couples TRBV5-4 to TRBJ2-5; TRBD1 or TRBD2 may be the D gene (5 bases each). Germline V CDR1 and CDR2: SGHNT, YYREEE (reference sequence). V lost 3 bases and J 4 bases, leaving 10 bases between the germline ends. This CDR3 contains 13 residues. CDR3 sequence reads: CASSSKGTETQYF. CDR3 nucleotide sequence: TGTGCCAGCAGCTCGAAGGGGACAGAGACCCAGTACTTC.

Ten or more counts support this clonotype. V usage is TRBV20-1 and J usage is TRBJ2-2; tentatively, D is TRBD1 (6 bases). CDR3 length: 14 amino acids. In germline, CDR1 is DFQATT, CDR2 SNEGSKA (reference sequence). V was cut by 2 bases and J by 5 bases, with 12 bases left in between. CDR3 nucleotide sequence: TGCAGTGCTAGACCCCGAGGGGGTACCGGGGAGCTGTTTTTT. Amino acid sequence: CSARPRGGTGELFF.

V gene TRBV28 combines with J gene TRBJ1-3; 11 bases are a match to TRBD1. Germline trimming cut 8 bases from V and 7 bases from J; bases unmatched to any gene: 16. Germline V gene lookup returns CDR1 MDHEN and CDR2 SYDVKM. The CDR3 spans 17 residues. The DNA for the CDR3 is TGTGCCAGCGGGATAAAGACCGGGACAGGGGGAAGGAACACCATATATTTT. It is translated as CASGIKTGTGGRNTIYF.

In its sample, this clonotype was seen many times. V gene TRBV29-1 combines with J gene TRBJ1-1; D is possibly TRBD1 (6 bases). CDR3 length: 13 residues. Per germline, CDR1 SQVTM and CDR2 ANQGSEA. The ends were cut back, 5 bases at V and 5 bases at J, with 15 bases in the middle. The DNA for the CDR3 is TGCAGCGTTCACAACCGAGGGGGGACTGAAGCTTTCTTT. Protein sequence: CSVHNRGGTEAFF.

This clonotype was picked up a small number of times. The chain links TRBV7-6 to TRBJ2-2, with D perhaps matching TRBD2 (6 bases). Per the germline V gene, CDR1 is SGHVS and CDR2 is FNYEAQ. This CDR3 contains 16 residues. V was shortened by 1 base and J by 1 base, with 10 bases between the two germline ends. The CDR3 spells CASSLVSGVNTGELFF. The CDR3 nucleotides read TGTGCCAGCAGCTTAGTTAGCGGAGTGAACACCGGGGAGCTGTTTTTT.

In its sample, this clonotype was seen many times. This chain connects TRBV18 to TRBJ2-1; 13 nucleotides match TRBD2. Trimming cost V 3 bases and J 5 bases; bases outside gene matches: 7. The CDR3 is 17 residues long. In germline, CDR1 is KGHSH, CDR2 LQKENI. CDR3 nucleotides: TGTGCCAGCTCACCCGTTCAGACTAGCGGGAGGAACAATGAGCAGTTCTTC. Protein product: CASSPVQTSGRNNEQFF.

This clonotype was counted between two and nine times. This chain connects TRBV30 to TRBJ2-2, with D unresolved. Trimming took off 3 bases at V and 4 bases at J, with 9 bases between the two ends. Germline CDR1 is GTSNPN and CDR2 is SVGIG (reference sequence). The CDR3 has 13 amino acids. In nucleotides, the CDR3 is TGTGCCTGGAGGGAACGAGGCACCGGGGAGCTGTTTTTT. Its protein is CAWRERGTGELFF.

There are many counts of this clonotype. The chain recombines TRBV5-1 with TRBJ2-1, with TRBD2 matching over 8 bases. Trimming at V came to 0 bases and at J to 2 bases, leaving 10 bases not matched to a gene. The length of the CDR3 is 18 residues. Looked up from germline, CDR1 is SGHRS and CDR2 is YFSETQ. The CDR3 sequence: CASSLVGTPGGAYNEQFF. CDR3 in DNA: TGCGCCAGCAGCTTGGTGGGTACGCCGGGAGGGGCCTACAATGAGCAGTTCTTC.